This T cell receptor beta chain was retrieved from a study of cytomegalovirus exposure and HLA in healthy donors. This CDR3 comprises 19 residues. V lost 3 bases, J lost 0 bases, and 13 bases stayed unmatched. Germline V lookup: CDR1 MNHNS, CDR2 SASEGT. Sequencing used immunoSEQ multiplex PCR; TCRdb keeps in-frame clones, though not all of them. Of roughly 120,000 clones listed, around 94% are singletons. The sample was PBMCs. This chain joins TRBV6-1 and TRBJ2-4; 8 bases are a match to TRBD1. This TCR derives from a woman under 30 in good health and CMV-seronegative. CDR3 loop: CASSDWDRPIAGAKNIQYF. CDR3 in DNA: TGTGCCAGCAGTGATTGGGACAGGCCAATCGCAGGAGCCAAAAACATTCAGTACTTC.